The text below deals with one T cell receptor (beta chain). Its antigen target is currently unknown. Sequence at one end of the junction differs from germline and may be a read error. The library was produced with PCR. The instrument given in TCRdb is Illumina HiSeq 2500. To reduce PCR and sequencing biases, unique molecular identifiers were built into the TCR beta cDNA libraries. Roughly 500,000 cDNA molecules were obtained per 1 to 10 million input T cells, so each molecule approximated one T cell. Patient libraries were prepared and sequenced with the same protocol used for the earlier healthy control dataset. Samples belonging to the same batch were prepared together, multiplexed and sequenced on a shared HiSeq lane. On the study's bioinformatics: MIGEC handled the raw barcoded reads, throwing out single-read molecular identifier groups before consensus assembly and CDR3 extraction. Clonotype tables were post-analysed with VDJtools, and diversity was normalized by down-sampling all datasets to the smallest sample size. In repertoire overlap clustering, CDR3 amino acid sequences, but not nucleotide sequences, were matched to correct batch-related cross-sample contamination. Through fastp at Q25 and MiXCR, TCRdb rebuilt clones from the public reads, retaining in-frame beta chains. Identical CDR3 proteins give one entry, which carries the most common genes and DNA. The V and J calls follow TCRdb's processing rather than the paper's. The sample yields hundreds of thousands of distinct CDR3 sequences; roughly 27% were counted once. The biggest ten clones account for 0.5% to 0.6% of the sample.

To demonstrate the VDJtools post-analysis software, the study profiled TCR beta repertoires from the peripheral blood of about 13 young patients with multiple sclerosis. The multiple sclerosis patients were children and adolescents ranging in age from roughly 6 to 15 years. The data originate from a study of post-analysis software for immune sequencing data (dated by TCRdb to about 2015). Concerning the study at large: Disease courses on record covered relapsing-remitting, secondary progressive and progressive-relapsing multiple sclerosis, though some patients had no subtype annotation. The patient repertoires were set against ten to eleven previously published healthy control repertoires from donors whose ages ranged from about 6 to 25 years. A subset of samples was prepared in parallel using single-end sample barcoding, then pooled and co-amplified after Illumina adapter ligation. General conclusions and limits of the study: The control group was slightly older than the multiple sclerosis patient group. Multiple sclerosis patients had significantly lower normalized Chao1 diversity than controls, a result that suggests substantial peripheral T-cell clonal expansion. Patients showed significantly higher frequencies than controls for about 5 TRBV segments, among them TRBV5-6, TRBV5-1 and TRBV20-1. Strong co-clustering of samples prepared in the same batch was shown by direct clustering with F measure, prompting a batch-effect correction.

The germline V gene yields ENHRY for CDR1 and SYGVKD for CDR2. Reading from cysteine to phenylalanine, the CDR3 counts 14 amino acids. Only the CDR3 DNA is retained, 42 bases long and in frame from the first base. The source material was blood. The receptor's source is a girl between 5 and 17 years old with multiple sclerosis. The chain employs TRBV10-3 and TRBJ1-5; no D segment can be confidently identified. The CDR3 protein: CAISKSTRNQPQHF. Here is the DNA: TGTGCCATCAGTAAGTCTACGCGCAATCAGCCCCAGCATTTT.